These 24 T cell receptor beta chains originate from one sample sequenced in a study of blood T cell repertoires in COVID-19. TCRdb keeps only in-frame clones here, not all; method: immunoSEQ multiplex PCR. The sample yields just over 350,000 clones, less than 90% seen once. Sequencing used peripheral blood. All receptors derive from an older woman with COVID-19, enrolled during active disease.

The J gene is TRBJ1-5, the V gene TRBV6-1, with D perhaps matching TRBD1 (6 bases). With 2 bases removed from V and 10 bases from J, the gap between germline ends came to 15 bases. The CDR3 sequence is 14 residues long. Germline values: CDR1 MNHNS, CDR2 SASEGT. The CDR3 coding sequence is TGTGCCAGCAGTGAATATATGACAGGAGTTCCCCAGCATTTT. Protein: CASSEYMTGVPQHF.

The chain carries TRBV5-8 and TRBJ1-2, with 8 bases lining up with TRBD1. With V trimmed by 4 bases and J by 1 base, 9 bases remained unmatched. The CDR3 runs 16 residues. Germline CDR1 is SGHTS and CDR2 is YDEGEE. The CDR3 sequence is CASSRRQGASNYGYTF. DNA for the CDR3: TGTGCCAGCAGCCGACGCCAGGGGGCCAGTAACTATGGCTACACCTTC.

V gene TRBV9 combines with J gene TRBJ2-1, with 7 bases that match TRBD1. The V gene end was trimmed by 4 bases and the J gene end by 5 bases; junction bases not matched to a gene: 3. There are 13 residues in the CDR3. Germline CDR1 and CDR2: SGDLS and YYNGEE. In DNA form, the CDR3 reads TGTGCCAGCAGCCAGGGACAGAACAATGAGCAGTTCTTC. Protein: CASSQGQNNEQFF.

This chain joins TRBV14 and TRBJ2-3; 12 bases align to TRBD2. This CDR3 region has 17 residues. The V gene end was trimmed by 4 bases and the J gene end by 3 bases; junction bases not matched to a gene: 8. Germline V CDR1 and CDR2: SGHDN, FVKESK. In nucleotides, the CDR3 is TGTGCCAGCAGCCTATCATGGACTAGCGGGGTGACAGATACGCAGTATTTT. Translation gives CASSLSWTSGVTDTQYF.

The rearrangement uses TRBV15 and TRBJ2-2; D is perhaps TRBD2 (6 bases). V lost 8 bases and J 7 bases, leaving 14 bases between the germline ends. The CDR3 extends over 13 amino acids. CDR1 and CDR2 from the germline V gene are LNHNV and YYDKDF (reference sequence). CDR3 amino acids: CATGGVKSGELFF. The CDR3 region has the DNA TGTGCCACCGGAGGGGTAAAAAGCGGGGAGCTGTTTTTT.

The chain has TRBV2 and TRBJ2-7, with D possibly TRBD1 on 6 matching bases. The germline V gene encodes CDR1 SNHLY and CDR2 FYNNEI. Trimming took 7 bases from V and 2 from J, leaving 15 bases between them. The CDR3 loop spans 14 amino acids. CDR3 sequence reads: CASTGVSGTYEQYF. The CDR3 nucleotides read TGTGCCAGCACAGGGGTCTCAGGGACCTACGAGCAGTACTTC.

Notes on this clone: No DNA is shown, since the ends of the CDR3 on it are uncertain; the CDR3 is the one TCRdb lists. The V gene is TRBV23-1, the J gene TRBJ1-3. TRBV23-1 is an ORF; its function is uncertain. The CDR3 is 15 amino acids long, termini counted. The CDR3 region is CASSQCPTLGNTIYF.

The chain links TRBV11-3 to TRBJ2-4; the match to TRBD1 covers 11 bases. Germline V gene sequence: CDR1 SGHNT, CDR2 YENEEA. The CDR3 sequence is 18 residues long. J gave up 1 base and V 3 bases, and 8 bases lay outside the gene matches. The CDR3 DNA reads TGTGCCAGCAGCTTGAAAACAGGACAGGGGGCGGCCAAAAACATTCAGTACTTC. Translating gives CASSLKTGQGAAKNIQYF.

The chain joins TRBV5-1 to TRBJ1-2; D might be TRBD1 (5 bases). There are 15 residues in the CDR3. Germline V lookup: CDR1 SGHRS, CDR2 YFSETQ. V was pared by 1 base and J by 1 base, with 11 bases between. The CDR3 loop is CASSLYGGINYGYTF. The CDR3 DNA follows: TGCGCCAGCAGCTTGTACGGGGGTATTAACTATGGCTACACCTTC.

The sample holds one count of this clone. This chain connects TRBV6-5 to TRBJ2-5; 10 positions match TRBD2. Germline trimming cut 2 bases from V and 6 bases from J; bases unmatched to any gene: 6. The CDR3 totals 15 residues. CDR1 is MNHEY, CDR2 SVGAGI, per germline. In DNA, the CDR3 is TGTGCCAGCAGTTACAGCGGGGGGGCCTCTCAGACCCAGTACTTC. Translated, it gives CASSYSGGASQTQYF.

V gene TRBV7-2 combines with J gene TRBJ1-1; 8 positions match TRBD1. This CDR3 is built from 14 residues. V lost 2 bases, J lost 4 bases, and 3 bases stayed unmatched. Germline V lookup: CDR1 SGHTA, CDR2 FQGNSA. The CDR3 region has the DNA TGTGCCAGCAGCTTACTTACAGGGGGCACTGAAGCTTTCTTT. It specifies CASSLLTGGTEAFF.

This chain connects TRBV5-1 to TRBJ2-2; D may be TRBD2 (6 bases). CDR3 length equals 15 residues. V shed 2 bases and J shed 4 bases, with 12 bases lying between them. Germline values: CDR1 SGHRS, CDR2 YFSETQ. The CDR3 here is CASSFTGESTGELFF. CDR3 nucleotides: TGCGCCAGCAGCTTTACGGGGGAGTCCACCGGGGAGCTGTTTTTT.

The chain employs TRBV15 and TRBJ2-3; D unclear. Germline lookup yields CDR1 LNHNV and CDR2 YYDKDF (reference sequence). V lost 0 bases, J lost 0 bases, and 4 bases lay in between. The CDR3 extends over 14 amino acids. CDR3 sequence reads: CATSRDSSTDTQYF. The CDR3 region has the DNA TGTGCCACCAGCAGAGATTCTAGCACAGATACGCAGTATTTT.

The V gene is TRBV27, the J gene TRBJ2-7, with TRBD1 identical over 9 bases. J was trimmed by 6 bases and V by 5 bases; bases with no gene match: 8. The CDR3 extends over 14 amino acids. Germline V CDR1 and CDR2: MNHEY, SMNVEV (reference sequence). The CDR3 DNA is TGTGCCAGCAGTCCACGGGACAGGGTGGTCGAGCAGTACTTC. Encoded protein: CASSPRDRVVEQYF.

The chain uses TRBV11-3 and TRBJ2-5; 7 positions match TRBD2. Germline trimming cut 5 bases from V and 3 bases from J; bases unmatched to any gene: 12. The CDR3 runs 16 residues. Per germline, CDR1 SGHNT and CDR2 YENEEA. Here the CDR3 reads CASSRGLSGVEETQYF. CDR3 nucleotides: TGTGCCAGCAGCCGAGGCCTCAGCGGGGTGGAAGAGACCCAGTACTTC. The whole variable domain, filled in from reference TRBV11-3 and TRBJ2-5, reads EAGVVQSPRYKIIEKKQPVAFWCNPISGHNTLYWYLQNLGQGPELLIRYENEEAVDDSQLPKDRFSAERLKGVDSTLKIQPAELGDSAVYLCASSRGLSGVEETQYFGPGTRLLVL.

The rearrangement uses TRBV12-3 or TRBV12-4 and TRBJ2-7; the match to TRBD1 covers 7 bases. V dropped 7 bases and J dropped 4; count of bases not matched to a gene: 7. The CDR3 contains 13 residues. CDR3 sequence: CASTKGGWYEQYF. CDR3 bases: TGTGCCAGCACAAAAGGGGGCTGGTACGAGCAGTACTTC.

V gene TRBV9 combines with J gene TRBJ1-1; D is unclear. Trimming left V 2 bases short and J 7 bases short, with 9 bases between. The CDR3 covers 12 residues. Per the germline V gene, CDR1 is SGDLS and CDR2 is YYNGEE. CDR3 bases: TGTGCCAGCAGCGTTACAGAGCTTGAAGCTTTCTTT. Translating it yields CASSVTELEAFF.

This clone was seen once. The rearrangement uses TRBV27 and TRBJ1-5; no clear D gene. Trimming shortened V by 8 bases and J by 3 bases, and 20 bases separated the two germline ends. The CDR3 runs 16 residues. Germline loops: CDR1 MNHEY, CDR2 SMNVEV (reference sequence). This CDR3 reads CASSSNSYRDNQPQHF. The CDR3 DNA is TGTGCCAGCTCCTCGAACAGCTACCGGGACAATCAGCCCCAGCATTTT.

The CDR3 is CASSLGGGSETQYF. The CDR3 coding sequence is TGTGCCAGCAGCTTAGGGGGCGGGAGCGAGACCCAGTACTTC. This chain links TRBV11-2 with TRBJ2-5; TRBD2 aligns across 7 bases. The CDR3 is 14 residues long. Germline V gene data show CDR1 as SGHAT and CDR2 as FQNNGV. The V and J ends lost 1 base and 5 bases, in that order; junction bases with no gene match: 4.

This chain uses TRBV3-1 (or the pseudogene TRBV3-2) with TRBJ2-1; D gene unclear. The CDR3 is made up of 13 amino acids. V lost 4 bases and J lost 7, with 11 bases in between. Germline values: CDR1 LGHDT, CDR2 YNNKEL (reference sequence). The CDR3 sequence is CASSPPLLNEQFF. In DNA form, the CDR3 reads TGTGCCAGCAGCCCCCCCCTCTTGAATGAGCAGTTCTTC.

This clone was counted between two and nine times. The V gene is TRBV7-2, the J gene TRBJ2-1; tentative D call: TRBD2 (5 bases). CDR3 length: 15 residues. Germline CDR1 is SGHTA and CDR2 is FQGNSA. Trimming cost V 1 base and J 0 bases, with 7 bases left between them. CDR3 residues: CASSLERSSYNEQFF. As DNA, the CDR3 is TGTGCCAGCAGCTTAGAGCGGAGCTCCTACAATGAGCAGTTCTTC.

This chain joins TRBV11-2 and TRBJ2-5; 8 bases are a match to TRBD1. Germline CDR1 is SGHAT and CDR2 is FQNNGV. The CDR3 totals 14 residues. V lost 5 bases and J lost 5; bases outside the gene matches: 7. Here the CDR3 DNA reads TGTGCCAGCAGCCTGGGACAGGCTCGGGAGACCCAGTACTTC. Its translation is CASSLGQARETQYF.

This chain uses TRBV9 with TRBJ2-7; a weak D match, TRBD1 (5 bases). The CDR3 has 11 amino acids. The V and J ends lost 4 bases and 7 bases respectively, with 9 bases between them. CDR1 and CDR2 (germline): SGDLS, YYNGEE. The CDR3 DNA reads TGTGCCAGCAGCCTTACAGGAGAGCAGTACTTC. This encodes CASSLTGEQYF. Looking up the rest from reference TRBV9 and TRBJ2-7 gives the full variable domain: DSGVTQTPKHLITATGQRVTLRCSPRSGDLSVYWYQQSLDQGLQFLIQYYNGEERAKGNILERFSAQQFPDLHSELNLSSLELGDSALYFCASSLTGEQYFGPGTRLTVT.

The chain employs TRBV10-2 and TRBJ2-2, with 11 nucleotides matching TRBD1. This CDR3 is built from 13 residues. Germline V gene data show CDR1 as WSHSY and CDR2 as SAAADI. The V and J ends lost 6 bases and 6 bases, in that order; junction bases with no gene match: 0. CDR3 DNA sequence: TGCGCCAGCAGGGGACAGGGGGCCGGGGAGCTGTTTTTT. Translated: CASRGQGAGELFF.